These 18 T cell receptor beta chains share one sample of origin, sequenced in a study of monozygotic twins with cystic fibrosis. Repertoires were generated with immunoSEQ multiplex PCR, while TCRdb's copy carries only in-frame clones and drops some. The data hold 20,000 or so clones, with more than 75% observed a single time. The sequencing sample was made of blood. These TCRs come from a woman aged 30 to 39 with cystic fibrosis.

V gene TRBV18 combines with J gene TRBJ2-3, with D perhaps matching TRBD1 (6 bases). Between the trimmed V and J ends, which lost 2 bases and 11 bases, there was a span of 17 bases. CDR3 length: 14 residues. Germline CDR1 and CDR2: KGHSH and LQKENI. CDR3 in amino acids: CASSPSLDSPGQYF. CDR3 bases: TGTGCCAGCTCACCATCTCTGGACAGTCCGGGGCAGTATTTT.

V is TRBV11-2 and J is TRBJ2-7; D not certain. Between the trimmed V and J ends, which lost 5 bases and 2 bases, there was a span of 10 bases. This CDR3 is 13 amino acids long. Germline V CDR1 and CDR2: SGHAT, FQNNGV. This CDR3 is CASSPPAAYEQYF. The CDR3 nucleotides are TGTGCCAGCAGCCCCCCTGCCGCCTACGAGCAGTACTTC.

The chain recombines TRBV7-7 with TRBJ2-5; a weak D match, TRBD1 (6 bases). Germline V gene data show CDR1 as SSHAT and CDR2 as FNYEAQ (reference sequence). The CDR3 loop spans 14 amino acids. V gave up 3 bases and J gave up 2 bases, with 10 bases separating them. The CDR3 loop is CASSFGGSQETQYF. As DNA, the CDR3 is TGTGCCAGCAGCTTTGGGGGCTCTCAAGAGACCCAGTACTTC.

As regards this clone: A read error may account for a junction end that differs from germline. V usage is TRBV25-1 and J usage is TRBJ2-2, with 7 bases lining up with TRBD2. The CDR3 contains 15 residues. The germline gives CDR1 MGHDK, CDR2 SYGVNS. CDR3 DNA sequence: TGTACCAGCAGTGAACTAGCGACGAACACCGGGGAGCTGTTTTTT. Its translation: CTSSELATNTGELFF. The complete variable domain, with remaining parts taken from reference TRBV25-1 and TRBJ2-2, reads EADIYQTPRYLVIGTGKKITLECSQTMGHDKMYWYQQDPGMELHLIHYSYGVNSTEKGDLSSESTVSRIRTEHFPLTLESARPSHTSQYLCTSSELATNTGELFFGEGSRLTVL.

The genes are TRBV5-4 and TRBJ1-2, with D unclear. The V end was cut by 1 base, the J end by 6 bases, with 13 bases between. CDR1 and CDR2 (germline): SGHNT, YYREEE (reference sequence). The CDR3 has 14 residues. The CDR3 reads CASSLLADKDGYTF. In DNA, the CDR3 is TGTGCCAGCAGCTTGCTGGCAGATAAGGATGGCTACACCTTC.

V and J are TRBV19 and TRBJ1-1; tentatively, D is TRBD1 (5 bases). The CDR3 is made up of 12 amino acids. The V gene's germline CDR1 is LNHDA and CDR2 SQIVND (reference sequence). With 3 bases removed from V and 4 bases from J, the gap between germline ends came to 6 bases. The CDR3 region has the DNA TGTGCCAGTAGTATGGGGACCACTGAAGCTTTCTTT. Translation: CASSMGTTEAFF.

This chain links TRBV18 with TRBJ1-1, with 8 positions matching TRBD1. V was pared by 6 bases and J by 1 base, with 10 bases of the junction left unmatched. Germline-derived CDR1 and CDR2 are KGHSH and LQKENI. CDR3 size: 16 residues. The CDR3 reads CASSPGAGTGNTEAFF. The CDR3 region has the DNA TGTGCCAGCTCGCCTGGAGCCGGGACAGGGAACACTGAAGCTTTCTTT.

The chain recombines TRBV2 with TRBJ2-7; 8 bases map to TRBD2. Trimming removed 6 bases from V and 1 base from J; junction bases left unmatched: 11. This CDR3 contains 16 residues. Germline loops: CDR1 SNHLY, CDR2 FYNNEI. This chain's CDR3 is CASRGGFSGASYEQYF. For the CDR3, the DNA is TGTGCCAGCAGGGGGGGTTTTAGCGGGGCGTCCTACGAGCAGTACTTC.

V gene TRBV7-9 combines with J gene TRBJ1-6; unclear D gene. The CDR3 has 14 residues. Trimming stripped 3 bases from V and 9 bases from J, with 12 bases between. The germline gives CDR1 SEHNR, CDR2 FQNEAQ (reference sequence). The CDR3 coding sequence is TGTGCCAGCAGCTTTGGCCGTAGCAGTTCACCCCTCCACTTT. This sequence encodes CASSFGRSSSPLHF.

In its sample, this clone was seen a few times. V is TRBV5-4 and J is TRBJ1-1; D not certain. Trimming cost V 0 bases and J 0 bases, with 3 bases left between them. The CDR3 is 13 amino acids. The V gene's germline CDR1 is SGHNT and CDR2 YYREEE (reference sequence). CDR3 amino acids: CASSLGVNTEAFF. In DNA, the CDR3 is TGTGCCAGCAGCTTGGGTGTGAACACTGAAGCTTTCTTT.

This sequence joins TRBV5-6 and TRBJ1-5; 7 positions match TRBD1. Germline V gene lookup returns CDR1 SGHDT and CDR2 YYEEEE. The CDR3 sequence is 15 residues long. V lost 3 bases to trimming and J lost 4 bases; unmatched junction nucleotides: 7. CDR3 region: CASSWGGQQNQPQHF. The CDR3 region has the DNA TGTGCCAGCAGCTGGGGGGGACAGCAAAATCAGCCCCAGCATTTT.

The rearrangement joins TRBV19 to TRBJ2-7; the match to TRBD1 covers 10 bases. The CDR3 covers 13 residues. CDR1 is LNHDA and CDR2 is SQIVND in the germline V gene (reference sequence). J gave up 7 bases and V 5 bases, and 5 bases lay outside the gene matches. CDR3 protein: CASSVRQGAEQYF. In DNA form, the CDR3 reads TGTGCCAGTAGTGTGAGACAGGGGGCAGAGCAGTACTTC.

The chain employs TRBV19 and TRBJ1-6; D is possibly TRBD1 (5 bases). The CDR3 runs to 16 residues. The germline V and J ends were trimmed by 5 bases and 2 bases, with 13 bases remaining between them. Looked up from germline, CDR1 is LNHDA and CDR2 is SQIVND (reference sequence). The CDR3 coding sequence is TGTGCCAGTAGTCCCCGGGACCGGGCCTATAATTCACCCCTCCACTTT. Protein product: CASSPRDRAYNSPLHF.

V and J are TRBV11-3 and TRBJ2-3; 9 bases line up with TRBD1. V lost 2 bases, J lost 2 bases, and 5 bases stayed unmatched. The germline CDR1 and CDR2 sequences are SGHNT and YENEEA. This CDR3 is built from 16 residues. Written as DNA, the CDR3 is TGTGCCAGCAGCTTAATCCGGGACAGGGACACAGATACGCAGTATTTT. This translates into CASSLIRDRDTDTQYF. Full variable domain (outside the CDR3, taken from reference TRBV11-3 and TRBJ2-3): EAGVVQSPRYKIIEKKQPVAFWCNPISGHNTLYWYLQNLGQGPELLIRYENEEAVDDSQLPKDRFSAERLKGVDSTLKIQPAELGDSAVYLCASSLIRDRDTDTQYFGPGTRLTVL.

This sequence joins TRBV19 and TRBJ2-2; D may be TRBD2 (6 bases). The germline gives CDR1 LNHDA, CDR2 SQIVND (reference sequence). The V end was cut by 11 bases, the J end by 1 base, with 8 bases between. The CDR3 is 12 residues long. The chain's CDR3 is CACGVNTGELFF. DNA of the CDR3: TGTGCCTGCGGGGTGAACACCGGGGAGCTGTTTTTT.

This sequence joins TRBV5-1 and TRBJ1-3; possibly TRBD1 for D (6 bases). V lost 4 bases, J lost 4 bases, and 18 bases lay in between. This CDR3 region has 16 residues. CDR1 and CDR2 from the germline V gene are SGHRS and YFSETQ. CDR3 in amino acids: CASSGILQGLGNTIYF. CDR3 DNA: TGCGCCAGCAGCGGTATACTACAGGGCTTAGGAAACACCATATATTTT.

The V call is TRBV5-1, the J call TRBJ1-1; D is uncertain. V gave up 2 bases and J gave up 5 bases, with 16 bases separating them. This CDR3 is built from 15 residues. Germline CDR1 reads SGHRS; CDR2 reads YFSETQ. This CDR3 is CASSFRKGEMTEAFF. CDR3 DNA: TGCGCCAGCAGCTTCAGGAAGGGAGAAATGACTGAAGCTTTCTTT.

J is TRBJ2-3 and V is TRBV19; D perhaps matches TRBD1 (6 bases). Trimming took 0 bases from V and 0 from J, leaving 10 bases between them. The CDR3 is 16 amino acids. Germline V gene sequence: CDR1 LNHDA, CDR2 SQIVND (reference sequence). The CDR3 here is CASSIDRDTSTDTQYF. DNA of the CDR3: TGTGCCAGTAGTATAGACCGGGACACTAGCACAGATACGCAGTATTTT.